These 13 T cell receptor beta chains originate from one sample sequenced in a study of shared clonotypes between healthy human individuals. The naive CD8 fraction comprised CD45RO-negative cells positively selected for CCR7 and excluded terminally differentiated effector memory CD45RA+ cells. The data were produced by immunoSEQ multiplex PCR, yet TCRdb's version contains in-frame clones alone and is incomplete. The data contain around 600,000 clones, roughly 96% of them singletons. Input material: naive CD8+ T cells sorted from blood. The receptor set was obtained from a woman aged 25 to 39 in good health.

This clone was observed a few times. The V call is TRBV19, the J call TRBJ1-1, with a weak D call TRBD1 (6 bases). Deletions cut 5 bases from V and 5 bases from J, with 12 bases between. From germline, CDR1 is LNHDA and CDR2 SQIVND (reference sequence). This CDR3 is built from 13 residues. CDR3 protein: CASSSLGGTEAFF. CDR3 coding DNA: TGTGCCAGTAGTTCCCTAGGGGGTACTGAAGCTTTCTTT. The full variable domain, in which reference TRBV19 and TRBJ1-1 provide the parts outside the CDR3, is DGGITQSPKYLFRKEGQNVTLSCEQNLNHDAMYWYRQDPGQGLRLIYYSQIVNDFQKGDIAEGYSVSREKKESFPLTVTSAQKNPTAFYLCASSSLGGTEAFFGQGTRLTVV.

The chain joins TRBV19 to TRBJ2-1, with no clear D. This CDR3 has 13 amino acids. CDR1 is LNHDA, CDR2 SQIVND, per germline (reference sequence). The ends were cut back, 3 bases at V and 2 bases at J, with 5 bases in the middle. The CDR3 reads CASSISAYNEQFF. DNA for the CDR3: TGTGCCAGTAGTATCTCGGCCTACAATGAGCAGTTCTTC. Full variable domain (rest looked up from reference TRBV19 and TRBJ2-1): DGGITQSPKYLFRKEGQNVTLSCEQNLNHDAMYWYRQDPGQGLRLIYYSQIVNDFQKGDIAEGYSVSREKKESFPLTVTSAQKNPTAFYLCASSISAYNEQFFGPGTRLTVL.

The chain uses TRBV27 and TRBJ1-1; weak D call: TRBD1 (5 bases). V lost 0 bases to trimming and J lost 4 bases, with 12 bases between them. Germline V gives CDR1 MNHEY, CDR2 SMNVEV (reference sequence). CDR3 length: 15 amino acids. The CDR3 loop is CASSLSIIGATEAFF. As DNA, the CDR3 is TGTGCCAGCAGTTTATCGATAATAGGGGCCACTGAAGCTTTCTTT.

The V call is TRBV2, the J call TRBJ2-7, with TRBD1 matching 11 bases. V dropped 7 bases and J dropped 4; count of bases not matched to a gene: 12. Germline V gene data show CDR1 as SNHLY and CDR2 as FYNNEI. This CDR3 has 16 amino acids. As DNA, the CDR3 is TGTGCCAGCATCGGGAACCGGGACAGGGGGTTTTACGAGCAGTACTTC. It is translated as CASIGNRDRGFYEQYF.

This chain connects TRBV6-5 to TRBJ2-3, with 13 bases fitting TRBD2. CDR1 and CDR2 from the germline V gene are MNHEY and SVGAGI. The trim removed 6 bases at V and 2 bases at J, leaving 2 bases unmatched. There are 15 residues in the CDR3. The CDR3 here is CASRLAGGYTDTQYF. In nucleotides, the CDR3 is TGTGCCAGCAGACTAGCGGGAGGGTACACAGATACGCAGTATTTT.

The CDR3 coding sequence is TGTGCCAGCAGCTTGGTTGGCTATTCAGATACGCAGTATTTT. It encodes CASSLVGYSDTQYF. The chain combines TRBV5-6 with TRBJ2-3; D uncertain. CDR1 SGHDT and CDR2 YYEEEE come from the germline V gene. Trimming removed 0 bases at V and 4 bases at J, with 9 bases between. The CDR3 is 14 residues long.

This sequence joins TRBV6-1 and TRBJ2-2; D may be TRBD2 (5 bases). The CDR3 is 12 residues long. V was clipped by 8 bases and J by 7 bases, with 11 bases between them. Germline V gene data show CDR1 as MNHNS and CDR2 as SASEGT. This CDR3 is CASLEGGGELFF. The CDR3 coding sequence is TGTGCCAGCCTCGAGGGCGGCGGGGAGCTGTTTTTT.

The CDR3 region is CASSLGGTFSQPQHF. CDR3 in DNA: TGTGCCAGCTCCCTCGGGGGGACGTTCAGTCAGCCCCAGCATTTT. The chain uses TRBV5-6 and TRBJ1-5, with D possibly TRBD1 on 5 matching bases. The CDR3 totals 15 residues. Trimming pared 7 bases from V and 6 bases from J, leaving 20 bases between. Germline lookup yields CDR1 SGHDT and CDR2 YYEEEE.

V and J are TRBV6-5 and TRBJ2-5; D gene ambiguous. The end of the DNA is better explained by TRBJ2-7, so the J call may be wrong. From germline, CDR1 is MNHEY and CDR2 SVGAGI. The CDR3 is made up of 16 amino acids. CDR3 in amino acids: CASSSPRAPAPYEQYF. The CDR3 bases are TGTGCCAGCAGTTCCCCCCGGGCCCCAGCCCCGTACGAGCAGTACTTC.

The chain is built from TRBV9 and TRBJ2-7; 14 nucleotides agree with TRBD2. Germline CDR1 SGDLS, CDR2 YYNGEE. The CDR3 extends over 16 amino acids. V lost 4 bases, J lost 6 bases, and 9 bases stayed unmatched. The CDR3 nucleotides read TGTGCCAGCAGCACGGGACTAGCGGGAGAACAGGGCGAGCAGTACTTC. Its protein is CASSTGLAGEQGEQYF. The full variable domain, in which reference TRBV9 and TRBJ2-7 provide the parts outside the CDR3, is DSGVTQTPKHLITATGQRVTLRCSPRSGDLSVYWYQQSLDQGLQFLIQYYNGEERAKGNILERFSAQQFPDLHSELNLSSLELGDSALYFCASSTGLAGEQGEQYFGPGTRLTVT.

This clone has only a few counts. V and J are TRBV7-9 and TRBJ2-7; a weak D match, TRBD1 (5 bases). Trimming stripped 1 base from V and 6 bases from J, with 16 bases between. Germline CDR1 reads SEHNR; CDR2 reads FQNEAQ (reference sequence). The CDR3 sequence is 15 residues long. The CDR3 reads CASSLGQGPYVEQYF. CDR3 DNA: TGTGCCAGCAGCTTAGGGCAGGGCCCGTACGTCGAGCAGTACTTC.

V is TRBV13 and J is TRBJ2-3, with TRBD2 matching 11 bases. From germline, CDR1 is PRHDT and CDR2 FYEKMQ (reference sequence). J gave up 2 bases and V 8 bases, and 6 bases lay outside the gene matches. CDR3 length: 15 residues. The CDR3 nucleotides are TGTGCCAGCGCCACACTAGCGGGAGACACAGATACGCAGTATTTT. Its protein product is CASATLAGDTDTQYF.

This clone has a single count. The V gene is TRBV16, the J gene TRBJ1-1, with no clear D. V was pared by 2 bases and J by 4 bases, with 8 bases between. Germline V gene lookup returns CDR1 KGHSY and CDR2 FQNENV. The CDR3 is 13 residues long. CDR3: CASSQQSSTEAFF. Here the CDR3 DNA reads TGTGCCAGCAGCCAACAGTCGTCCACTGAAGCTTTCTTT. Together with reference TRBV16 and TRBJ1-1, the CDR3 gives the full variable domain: GEEVAQTPKHLVRGEGQKAKLYCAPIKGHSYVFWYQQVLKNEFKFLISFQNENVFDETGMPKERFSAKCLPNSPCSLEIQATKLEDSAVYFCASSQQSSTEAFFGQGTRLTVV.